A single sample gave rise to the 9 T cell receptor beta chains below, sequenced in a study of blood T cell repertoires in COVID-19. TCRdb's copy holds only in-frame clones and misses some; the assay was immunoSEQ multiplex PCR. This table holds around 300,000 clones, 75% to 90% found once. Material: peripheral blood. All receptors come from an older woman with acute or convalescent COVID-19.

The V call is TRBV27, the J call TRBJ2-2; D might be TRBD1 (6 bases). V lost 1 base and J 2 bases, leaving 11 bases between the germline ends. This CDR3 spans 16 amino acids. Germline V gene sequence: CDR1 MNHEY, CDR2 SMNVEV (reference sequence). The CDR3, as DNA: TGTGCCAGCAGTTTATTCCGGACAGTTAACACCGGGGAGCTGTTTTTT. Protein sequence: CASSLFRTVNTGELFF.

This chain links TRBV11-3 with TRBJ2-2; the D gene is possibly TRBD2 (5 bases). Trimming shortened V by 5 bases and J by 3 bases, and 7 bases separated the two germline ends. The CDR3 spans 13 residues. CDR1 is SGHNT and CDR2 is YENEEA in the germline V gene. CDR3 loop: CASSPEDTGELFF. In nucleotides, the CDR3 is TGTGCCAGCAGCCCGGAGGACACCGGGGAGCTGTTTTTT.

The J gene is TRBJ2-3, the V gene TRBV18; 9 bases are a match to TRBD2. From germline, CDR1 is KGHSH and CDR2 LQKENI. V was clipped by 1 base and J by 6 bases; unmatched bases: 2. This CDR3 contains 14 residues. The CDR3 sequence is CASSPLAGADTQYF. Written as DNA, the CDR3 is TGTGCCAGCTCACCACTAGCGGGGGCGGATACGCAGTATTTT.

The chain combines TRBV4-2 with TRBJ2-1; TRBD2 agrees at 12 bases. The CDR3 contains 17 residues. Losses at the gene ends were 0 bases for V and 2 bases for J; bases not matched to a gene: 2. Germline-derived CDR1 and CDR2 are LGHNA and YNFKEQ. This CDR3 reads CASSQDWTSGAYNEQFF. The DNA of the CDR3 is TGTGCCAGCAGCCAAGATTGGACTAGCGGGGCCTACAATGAGCAGTTCTTC.

The chain couples TRBV5-3 to TRBJ1-5; 9 positions agree with TRBD1. TRBV5-3 is treated as an ORF (open reading frame) with a function not yet certain. Trimming at V came to 4 bases and at J to 7 bases, leaving 9 bases not matched to a gene. The CDR3 extends over 15 amino acids. The chain's CDR3 is CARSPGTGKDQPQHF. The CDR3 DNA reads as TGTGCCAGAAGCCCTGGGACAGGGAAGGACCAGCCCCAGCATTTT.

This clone was picked up one time. The V call is TRBV3-1 (or the pseudogene TRBV3-2), the J call TRBJ1-2; D unresolved. The germline gives CDR1 LGHDT, CDR2 YNNKEL (reference sequence). This CDR3 has 14 residues. Trimming pared 4 bases from V and 2 bases from J, leaving 11 bases between. CDR3 loop: CASSPDSGNYGYTF. CDR3 coding DNA: TGTGCCAGCAGCCCTGACTCGGGAAACTATGGCTACACCTTC.

V and J are TRBV7-8 and TRBJ1-2; D perhaps matches TRBD1 (6 bases). CDR1 and CDR2 (germline): SGHVS, FQNEAQ. CDR3 size: 11 residues. Trimming cost V 5 bases and J 10 bases, with 11 bases left between them. The CDR3 loop reads CASSTGDIYTF. CDR3 in DNA: TGTGCCAGCAGCACCGGGGACATCTACACCTTC. The whole variable domain, filled in from reference TRBV7-8 and TRBJ1-2, reads GAGVSQSPRYKVAKRGQDVALRCDPISGHVSLFWYQQALGQGPEFLTYFQNEAQLDKSGLPSDRFFAERPEGSVSTLKIQRTQQEDSAVYLCASSTGDIYTFGSGTRLTVV.

The chain combines TRBV3-1 (or the pseudogene TRBV3-2) with TRBJ2-1, with 7 bases aligning to TRBD2. CDR1 is LGHDT and CDR2 is YNNKEL in the germline V gene (reference sequence). The CDR3 is made up of 12 amino acids. The V and J ends lost 8 bases and 9 bases, in that order; junction bases with no gene match: 7. The CDR3 nucleotides are TGTGCCAGCCAGCGGGAACGGAGTGAGCAGTTCTTC. As protein: CASQRERSEQFF.

This clone was detected once. The genes are TRBV11-2 and TRBJ1-4, with a possible D match to TRBD1 (5 bases). In germline, CDR1 is SGHAT, CDR2 FQNNGV. The CDR3 extends over 18 amino acids. Trimming stripped 5 bases from V and 4 bases from J, with 23 bases between. The CDR3, as DNA: TGTGCCAGCAGCAGGACCCCACCCCCGGAGACAGTTAATGAAAAACTGTTTTTT. It encodes CASSRTPPPETVNEKLFF.